This TCR beta chain originates from a study of persistence of HIV-infected CD4 T cells. Cells were stimulated with overlapping HIV-1 Gag 15-mer peptides. Sorting selected CD4+ T cells upregulating both CD40 ligand and CD69. Donors had CD4+ T cell counts above 400 cells/uL and were CMV-seropositive. PBMCs were depleted of CD8+ T cells before stimulation. A word on this clone: Its antigen is undetermined.

Study-level points and caveats: TCR analyses could not target the rare provirus-carrying CMV-responding cells.

The immunoSEQ assay was version 4, run in survey mode. Sequenced by immunoSEQ multiplex PCR; TCRdb stores in-frame clones only, minus some. The sample yields 20,000 to 25,000 clones, roughly 70% seen once. The V and J ends lost 5 bases and 4 bases respectively, with 9 bases between them. This CDR3 has 13 residues. The germline V gene encodes CDR1 MDHEN and CDR2 SYDVKM. V usage is TRBV28 and J usage is TRBJ1-5; no reliable D call. The clonotype originates from an adult man with HIV who was CMV-seropositive. The source was CD4+ T cells sorted from PBMCs after approximately 20-hour stimulation, collected from a patient who received antiretroviral therapy. This CDR3 is CASSVRQNQPQHF. DNA for the CDR3: TGTGCCAGCAGTGTCCGCCAAAATCAGCCCCAGCATTTT.